This note documents a single T cell receptor (beta chain) sequence. Its antigen remains unknown. This entry is derived from a study of T cell responses to AZD1222 COVID-19 vaccine. Study-level background: Second doses at about 4 or about 12 weeks were pooled. General study points: Targets within unmutated variant regions were reportedly found for nearly half of spike-specific TCRs. Most donors were white British and more were female, and clonal diversity was possibly underestimated.

Libraries were prepared by immunoSEQ multiplex PCR; TCRdb keeps only in-frame clonotypes and omits some of them. The sample has about 130,000 clones, 93% seen once. This sample comprised peripheral blood, obtained on day 0 of AZD1222 vaccination. The receptor comes from an adult in good health.

The CDR3 sequence: CASSLRTGGDYGYTF. The CDR3 DNA sequence: TGTGCCAGCAGTCTAAGGACAGGGGGAGACTATGGCTACACCTTC. The V call is TRBV27, the J call TRBJ1-2; 10 bases line up with TRBD1. With V trimmed by 5 bases and J by 3 bases, 6 bases remained unmatched. CDR3 length: 15 amino acids. In germline, CDR1 is MNHEY, CDR2 SMNVEV (reference sequence).